These T cell receptor beta chains were read from a single sample in a study of shared clonotypes between healthy human individuals. Data came from immunoSEQ multiplex PCR; TCRdb stores just in-frame clones and leaves some out. Counted here are under 1,100,000 clones, approximately 78% occurring once; the ten biggest clones make up around 0.6%. Material: memory CD4+ T cells from PBMCs. The receptors come from a man between 18 and 35 years old in good health. Some clones in this sample may be carry-over from other donors' samples. Both conserved end residues are part of each CDR3. The D gene is left open where the match is weak. Clone sizes are given selectively: once, few, many, or a class where the clone is expanded.

CDR3aa	CDR3nt	len	d_gene	v_gene	j_gene	abundance
CASSLARAGGYTF	TGTGCCAGCAGCTTAGCGCGCGCGGGGGGCTACACCTTC	13	NA	TRBV11-2	TRBJ1-2	NA
CASCLGGLETQYF	TGTGCCAGCTGCCTGGGGGGGCTTGAGACCCAGTACTTC	13	NA	TRBV11-2	TRBJ2-5	NA
CASSGGTFSGNTIYF	TGTGCCAGCAGCGGGGGCACCTTCTCTGGAAACACCATATATTTT	15	NA	TRBV11-2	TRBJ1-3	NA
CASSLGQVLLSYEQYF	TGTGCCAGCAGCTTGGGACAGGTTCTTCTCTCCTACGAGCAGTACTTC	16	TRBD1	TRBV13	TRBJ2-7	NA
CASSSRTSRGNTEAFF	TGTGCCAGTAGTTCCAGGACCTCAAGGGGGAACACTGAAGCTTTCTTT	16	NA	TRBV19	TRBJ1-1	NA
CAWGTGWGRTEAFF	TGTGCCTGGGGAACAGGGTGGGGGCGGACTGAAGCTTTCTTT	14	NA	TRBV30	TRBJ1-1	NA
CASSYLRSGETQYF	TGTGCCAGCAGTTACCTGCGGAGCGGAGAGACCCAGTACTTC	14	NA	TRBV6-5	TRBJ2-5	NA
CASSLGLAGGQFF	TGTGCCAGCAGCTTGGGGCTAGCGGGAGGCCAGTTCTTC	13	TRBD2	TRBV5-6	TRBJ2-1	NA
CASSFQANTEAFF	TGTGCCAGCAGCTTTCAAGCGAACACTGAAGCTTTCTTT	13	NA	TRBV5-6	TRBJ1-1	NA
CASRTSGWHEQYF	TGTGCCAGTAGGACTAGCGGGTGGCACGAGCAGTACTTC	13	TRBD2	TRBV27	TRBJ2-7	NA
CASSLWGQGGEKLFF	TGTGCCAGCAGTTTATGGGGACAGGGAGGTGAAAAACTGTTTTTT	15	TRBD1	TRBV28	TRBJ1-4	NA
CASSPQGTRDEQYF	TGCGCCAGCTCCCCACAGGGAACTCGGGACGAGCAGTACTTC	14	NA	TRBV5-1	TRBJ2-7	NA
CASSPPGRQRLNNEQFF	TGTGCCAGCTCACCCCCAGGACGTCAAAGACTAAACAATGAGCAGTTCTTC	17	NA	TRBV18	TRBJ2-1	NA
CASSLLGGMNTEAFF	TGTGCCAGCAGCTTATTGGGCGGTATGAACACTGAAGCTTTCTTT	15	NA	TRBV7-3	TRBJ1-1	NA
CASSRGSSGANVLTF	TGCGCCAGCAGCCGAGGGAGCTCTGGGGCCAACGTCCTGACTTTC	15	NA	TRBV5-1	TRBJ2-6	NA
CASSPHDVNEKLFF	TGTGCCAGCAGTCCCCACGACGTAAATGAAAAACTGTTTTTT	14	NA	TRBV28	TRBJ1-4	many
CASSANRANGYTF	TGCGCCAGCAGCGCGAACCGGGCCAATGGCTACACCTTC	13	NA	TRBV5-1	TRBJ1-2	NA
CSVGWRGGETQYF	TGCAGCGTTGGTTGGAGGGGCGGGGAGACCCAGTACTTC	13	NA	TRBV29-1	TRBJ2-5	NA
CASSLGASGRPYF	TGTGCCAGCAGCTTAGGCGCTAGCGGGAGACCGTACTTC	13	TRBD2	TRBV7-2	TRBJ2-7	NA
CASSLIDRANYEQYF	TGTGCCAGCAGCTTGATTGACAGGGCCAACTACGAGCAGTACTTC	15	TRBD1	TRBV5-6	TRBJ2-7	NA
CASSQASGVGTIYF	TGCGCCAGCAGCCAAGCTTCGGGGGTTGGCACCATATATTTT	14	NA	TRBV4-1	TRBJ1-3	NA
CASKRQQNTEAFF	TGTGCCAGCAAGAGACAGCAGAACACTGAAGCTTTCTTT	13	NA	TRBV2	TRBJ1-1	NA